Included here is one TCR beta chain sequence, with context. Its antigen remains undetermined. Base qualities are not at hand, and no much larger clone is one base apart. CDR1 and CDR2 (SGHDT, YYEEEE) derive from the germline V gene. Including the terminal cysteine and phenylalanine, the CDR3 comprises 16 residues. Of all the DNA, just the CDR3 is kept, 48 bases in frame from base 1. The V and J ends are trimmed by 1 base and 10 bases, leaving 23 bases between them. This record belongs to a study of T cell responses to AZD1222 COVID-19 vaccine (dated by TCRdb to about 2021). A note on the overall study: TCR sequencing was performed for 230 to 250 trial participants, of whom about 200 were given two doses of AZD1222 and approximately 25 were given two doses of MenACWY control vaccine. Trial participants were enrolled by age into 18-55, 56-69 and 70-plus year subgroups, with roughly 150, 30 and 60 TCR-sequenced participants respectively.

This sample's time point label indicates: about 28 days (+/-7) after the second vaccine dose. Because spike-specific TCR depth and breadth did not differ between the two schedules, AZD1222 recipients who got a second dose at roughly 4 weeks were pooled with those who got a second dose at roughly 12 weeks. Vaccinee samples were obtained from the UK trials COV001 and COV002, which included a single-blind randomized controlled phase 2/3 trial of AZD1222 (ChAdOx1 nCoV-19) in healthy adults. For TCRbeta chain sequencing, PBMC samples were collected from trial participants at day 0 and at day 28 after the second dose. Study-level results and caveats: Reportedly, close to half of the unique spike-specific TCRs recognized epitopes lying outside the regions that are mutated in the B.1.351 and B.1.1.7 variants. Conclusions about previously exposed vaccinees are limited, since just 5 to 7 AZD1222 recipients were seropositive for SARS-CoV-2 at baseline. Because no day 14 peak-response samples were available, repertoires were characterized only after the peak T cell response. Vaccine-associated CD4 TCRs spanned the whole spike protein, with dominant responses in regions 160-218 and 743-854. Participants were mostly white British, with more females than males. The authors suggested clonal diversity may have been underestimated. In the small 56-69-year group, the increase in depth fell short of significance, most likely because of low power. Spike-specific TCR breadth and depth rose significantly after two AZD1222 doses compared with day 0 and with MenACWY recipients.

The CDR3 regions of human TCRbeta chains were analyzed by immunosequencing. From the authors' description of their analysis: TCRs in the repertoires were compared against a reference library of SARS-CoV-2-specific TCRs that had been generated with the MIRA antigen-specificity platform. Breadth was defined as the fraction of unique TCRs that were SARS-CoV-2-associated, and depth was defined as the fraction of total T cells that were SARS-CoV-2-associated. Using the MIRA data, each spike-specific TCR was mapped to the spike region that the TCR reacts to and placed in a CD4 or CD8 class. Log10-transformed breadth and depth values were compared by one-way ANOVA with Sidak's multiple comparisons tests. What TCRdb holds here is the immuneACCESS table cut down to in-frame rearrangements. Part of the clones is not present; checked against another copy, under half of the missing clones reflect an unresolved V gene, and the others are unexplained. V, J and clone size are taken as reported in that table, and D and trimming were inferred from the DNA itself. Counted in this sample were roughly 180,000 clones; around 94% of them appeared once. 1.5% to 2% of the sample is held by the ten biggest clonotypes.

The clonotype originates from an adult who received the AZD1222 COVID-19 vaccine. This material consisted of peripheral blood, taken 28 days after the second AZD1222 dose. The chain is made from TRBV5-6 and TRBJ1-2, with no confidently assigned D gene. CDR3 loop: CASSLRLELRRVDYTF. The nucleotide sequence reads as follows: TGTGCCAGCAGCTTGAGGCTGGAGCTAAGGAGGGTCGACTACACCTTC.